The next 25 T cell receptor beta chains were all read from a single sample in a study of tumor and adjacent non-tumor tissue in lung cancer. No cell sorting was done before RNA was extracted from the tissue. The normal lung tissue was taken more than 3 cm from the tumor edge. A modified ARM-PCR protocol with three rounds of nested PCR amplified TCRbeta. One entry per CDR3 protein, called by TCRdb with MiXCR from the multiplex PCR reads. The sample lists roughly 82,000 distinct CDR3 sequences; around 82% were seen once. Sample: distant non-tumor lung tissue. All receptors derive from a woman in her fifties or sixties with non-small cell lung cancer.

This clonotype was seen only once. A much larger clone is a single base away; this may be a read error. V usage is TRBV20-1 and J usage is TRBJ2-1; 7 nucleotides match TRBD2. Germline CDR1 reads DFQATT; CDR2 reads SNEGSKA (reference sequence). V shed 5 bases and J 2 bases; nucleotides not matched to a gene: 9. The CDR3 sequence is 15 residues long. The CDR3 sequence is CSAGLVGGPYNEQFF. DNA for the CDR3: TGCAGTGCTGGACTAGTGGGAGGCCCCTACAATGAGCAGTTCTTC.

V is TRBV6-5 and J is TRBJ2-5; no clear D. The germline V gene has CDR1 MNHEY and CDR2 SVGAGI. The CDR3 covers 13 residues. V was trimmed by 4 bases and J by 9 bases, leaving 15 bases between them. CDR3 sequence reads: CASSSRSLGSQYF. CDR3 nucleotide sequence: TGTGCCAGCAGTTCCCGGTCTTTAGGTTCCCAGTACTTC.

This chain links TRBV7-3 with TRBJ2-3; D is perhaps TRBD2 (6 bases). The V gene's germline CDR1 is SGHTA and CDR2 FQGTGA. This CDR3 comprises 17 residues. The V and J ends lost 7 bases and 1 base respectively, with 21 bases between them. Here the CDR3 DNA reads TGTGCCAGCACCCCTAGACCCTTAGCGGTAGGCACAGATACGCAGTATTTT. Translating it yields CASTPRPLAVGTDTQYF.

The rearrangement links TRBV6-1 to TRBJ2-1, with 9 positions matching TRBD2. This CDR3 contains 15 residues. V lost 8 bases and J lost 12; bases outside the gene matches: 17. Germline CDR1 MNHNS, CDR2 SASEGT. Here the CDR3 reads CASVPGLAGVGGQFF. The CDR3 coding sequence is TGTGCCAGCGTCCCGGGACTAGCAGGAGTAGGGGGGCAGTTCTTC.

As for this clonotype: This may arise from a read error, as a much more abundant clone is one base away. The chain recombines TRBV28 with TRBJ2-7; D may be TRBD2 (6 bases). Germline lookup yields CDR1 MDHEN and CDR2 SYDVKM. The CDR3 loop spans 13 amino acids. Trimming shortened V by 6 bases and J by 7 bases, and 16 bases separated the two germline ends. CDR3 amino acids: CASSTSCGREQYF. The CDR3 nucleotides are TGTGCCAGCAGCACTAGCTGTGGAAGGGAGCAGTACTTC.

This clonotype was detected once. The chain recombines TRBV12-3 or TRBV12-4 with TRBJ1-5; D gene uncertain. This CDR3 is built from 14 residues. Trimming left V 3 bases short and J 15 bases short, with 21 bases between. The CDR3 loop reads CASSFFGSNQLRHF. CDR3 DNA sequence: TGTGCCAGCAGTTTCTTCGGAAGCAATCAGCTCCGGCATTTT.

In regard to this clonotype: Its ends do not fully match the called genes, so a read error is possible. The gene calls are TRBV6-4 and TRBJ1-5; D remains unclear. There are 13 residues in the CDR3. Germline CDR1 is MRHNA and CDR2 is SNTAGT. The CDR3 DNA reads TGTGCCAGCAGTGAGGCTAGCAATCATCCCCAGCATTTT. This codes for CASSEASNHPQHF.

Notes on this clonotype: The junction departs from the called germline gene at one end, perhaps through a read error. The rearrangement joins TRBV4-1 to TRBJ2-7; 9 bases match TRBD1. The CDR3 sequence is 16 residues long. Looked up from germline, CDR1 is MGHRA and CDR2 is YSYEKL. CDR3: CASSQAGGQGLYEQHF. CDR3 in DNA: TGCGCCAGCAGCCAAGCAGGGGGACAGGGCCTTTACGAGCAGCACTTC.

By share, this clonotype counts as medium-sized (0.01 to 0.1%). The V gene is TRBV29-1, the J gene TRBJ2-7; 7 bases fit TRBD2. The CDR3 spans 11 residues. V gave up 7 bases and J gave up 6 bases; unmatched junction bases: 6. Germline V lookup: CDR1 SQVTM, CDR2 ANQGSEA. The CDR3 sequence: CSGAGLGEQYF. CDR3 nucleotides: TGCAGCGGAGCGGGATTGGGCGAGCAGTACTTC.

Regarding this clonotype: The final CDR3 position lacks the conserved phenylalanine or tryptophan, pointing to a likely read error. The DNA is omitted, as the CDR3 cannot be located on it reliably, and the CDR3 follows TCRdb's listing. J is TRBJ2-1 and V is TRBV11-2. The germline gives CDR1 SGHAT, CDR2 FQNNGV. The CDR3 length equals 15 residues, ends included. The CDR3: CASRLDYGGWHEQLL.

As for this clonotype: At one end the junction does not follow the germline gene, possibly because of a read error. The chain couples TRBV29-1 to TRBJ2-5; D perhaps matches TRBD1 (5 bases). The CDR3 has 14 residues. The germline V gene has CDR1 SQVTM and CDR2 ANQGSEA. This CDR3 is CSIEDGPRGETQYF. In DNA form, the CDR3 reads TGCAGCATTGAAGATGGTCCAAGGGGAGAGACCCAGTACTTC. The full variable domain, its missing parts supplied by reference TRBV29-1 and TRBJ2-5, is SAVISQKPSRDICQRGTSLTIQCQVDSQVTMMFWYRQQPGQSLTLIATANQGSEATYESGFVIDKFPISRPNLTFSTLTVSNMSPEDSSIYLCSIEDGPRGETQYFGPGTRLLVL.

Points on this clonotype: The junction departs from the called germline gene at one end, perhaps through a read error. J is TRBJ2-1 and V is TRBV4-2; D perhaps matches TRBD1 (6 bases). Germline-derived CDR1 and CDR2 are LGHNA and YNFKEQ. The CDR3 consists of 17 residues. The CDR3 DNA reads as TGTACCAGTAGCCAAGAGGGGGATGGCGGGCCCTACAATGAGCAGTTCTTC. This translates into CTSSQEGDGGPYNEQFF.

As regards this clonotype: At one boundary the junction diverges from the germline segment, which might be a read error. The J gene is TRBJ2-1, the V gene TRBV14; D tentatively reads TRBD1 or TRBD2 (7 bases each). The CDR3 is 14 amino acids. Germline V gene sequence: CDR1 SGHDN, CDR2 FVKESK. CDR3 residues: CVSSQGGRYNEQFF. In DNA, the CDR3 is TGTGTCAGCAGCCAGGGGGGGAGGTACAATGAGCAGTTCTTC.

Comments on this clonotype: Given the absence of the conserved phenylalanine or tryptophan at the CDR3 end, a read error is likely. The rearrangement joins TRBV29-1 to TRBJ2-1; tentative D call: TRBD2 (6 bases). The CDR3 loop spans 15 amino acids. Looked up from germline, CDR1 is SQVTM and CDR2 is ANQGSEA. CDR3 nucleotides: TGCAGCGTTACCAGGGAGGCGGTCTCCTACAGTGAGCAGTTCTCC. Amino acids: CSVTREAVSYSEQFS.

A note on this clonotype: A read error may produce the germline difference seen at one junction end. The rearrangement joins TRBV28 to TRBJ1-5; D perhaps matches TRBD1 (5 bases). Germline V gives CDR1 MDHEN, CDR2 SYDVKM. The CDR3 extends over 12 amino acids. CDR3 in amino acids: CASSSGTQPQQF. CDR3 nucleotides: TGTGCTAGCAGTTCCGGGACCCAGCCCCAGCAGTTT.

By share, this clonotype ranks as large. V usage is TRBV4-1 and J usage is TRBJ2-7, with TRBD2 matching over 8 bases. V trimming: 0 bases; J trimming: 3 bases; junction bases outside the gene matches: 1. Germline CDR1 is MGHRA and CDR2 is YSYEKL. There are 14 residues in the CDR3. The CDR3 reads CASSQDRGGYEQYF. CDR3 bases: TGCGCCAGCAGCCAAGACCGGGGGGGCTACGAGCAGTACTTC.

Details on this clonotype: One base away lies a much larger clone, so this may be a sequencing read error. V is TRBV5-1 and J is TRBJ1-5; no firm D call. The CDR3 totals 14 residues. Germline CDR1 SGHRS, CDR2 YFSETQ. The CDR3 spells CASSPDGFNQPHHF. In DNA form, the CDR3 reads TGCGCCAGCAGCCCGGACGGATTCAATCAGCCCCACCATTTT.

Regarding this clonotype: At one end, the junction sequence differs from germline, possibly due to a read error. This chain's CDR3 is CVSSEEFKGYNSPLHF. CDR3 bases: TGTGTCAGCAGTGAAGAGTTTAAGGGCTATAATTCACCCCTCCACTTT. V usage is TRBV6-1 and J usage is TRBJ1-6, with unresolved D. CDR3 length: 16 amino acids. CDR1 is MNHNS, CDR2 SASEGT, per germline.

V is TRBV6-5 and J is TRBJ2-7, with a tentative D call TRBD1 (5 bases). Trimming cost V 7 bases and J 3 bases, with 13 bases left between them. This CDR3 contains 13 residues. CDR1 MNHEY and CDR2 SVGAGI come from the germline V gene. The CDR3 DNA sequence: TGTGCCAGCAATCAATTAGGGGTCTACGAGCAGTACTTC. Translating it yields CASNQLGVYEQYF.

This chain links TRBV20-1 with TRBJ2-7; D call uncertain. From germline, CDR1 is DFQATT and CDR2 SNEGSKA (reference sequence). With 6 bases removed from V and 5 bases from J, the gap between germline ends came to 17 bases. The CDR3 runs 13 residues. Here the CDR3 reads CSADDPILNEQYF. Written as DNA, the CDR3 is TGCAGTGCCGATGACCCTATCCTGAACGAGCAGTACTTC.

About this clonotype: One junction end does not reproduce the germline sequence, and a read error may be involved. V gene TRBV14 combines with J gene TRBJ2-1; weak D call: TRBD1 (6 bases). The CDR3 has 14 amino acids. Germline V lookup: CDR1 SGHDN, CDR2 FVKESK. This chain's CDR3 is CANSLMTGHNGQFF. In DNA, the CDR3 is TGTGCCAACAGCCTTATGACAGGCCACAATGGTCAGTTTTTC.

This chain links TRBV6-5 with TRBJ2-1; 8 bases map to TRBD1. V gave up 4 bases and J gave up 13 bases; unmatched junction bases: 6. The CDR3 covers 12 residues. CDR1 is MNHEY, CDR2 SVGAGI, per germline. In DNA form, the CDR3 reads TGTGCCAGCAGTTGGACAGGGTTCGATCAGTTCTTC. It translates to CASSWTGFDQFF.

V is TRBV19 and J is TRBJ2-1; no clear D. The CDR3 runs to 15 residues. V was shortened by 1 base and J by 3 bases, with 10 bases between the two germline ends. Germline V gives CDR1 LNHDA, CDR2 SQIVND (reference sequence). In DNA, the CDR3 is TGTGCCAGTAGTATAGGCCTGGTGGACTACAATGAGCAGTTCTTC. Amino acids: CASSIGLVDYNEQFF.

With regard to this clonotype: A much larger clone is a single base away; this may be a read error. This chain joins TRBV12-3 or TRBV12-4 and TRBJ2-4, with unresolved D. This CDR3 is built from 14 residues. The CDR3 sequence is CAGSLLGVKYIQYF. CDR3 DNA sequence: TGTGCCGGCAGTTTACTCGGAGTCAAATACATTCAGTACTTC.

This clonotype was found a few times. Likely a read error: the CDR3 ends without its conserved phenylalanine or tryptophan. The chain couples TRBV14 to TRBJ2-7; no reliable D call. V lost 1 base to trimming and J lost 2 bases, with 6 bases between them. CDR3 size: 13 residues. Per germline, CDR1 SGHDN and CDR2 FVKESK. The CDR3 protein is CASSQVYAYEQYL. In nucleotides, the CDR3 is TGTGCCAGCAGCCAAGTTTATGCCTACGAGCAGTACCTC.